The entry below describes one T cell receptor (beta chain). The repertoire was sequenced with immunoSEQ multiplex PCR; TCRdb's copy has only in-frame clones and lacks some. In the table there are about 200,000 clones, 88% of which are singletons. This sample is part of a study of T cell responses to AZD1222 COVID-19 vaccine. CDR1 is GTSNPN and CDR2 is SVGIG in the germline V gene (reference sequence). This CDR3 is 12 amino acids long. V was pared by 3 bases and J by 5 bases, with 10 bases between. The sample in question was peripheral blood, obtained on day 0 of AZD1222 vaccination. The genes are TRBV30 and TRBJ1-2; the D is unclear. The receptor was isolated from an adult in good health. Here the CDR3 reads CAWREQEYGYTF. The CDR3 nucleotides read TGTGCCTGGAGGGAGCAGGAGTATGGCTACACCTTC.